Listed below are T cell receptor beta chains from one sample, sequenced in a study of T-cell reconstitution after alpha-beta-depleted transplantation in children. One entry per CDR3 protein results from TCRdb running MiXCR on the PCR reads. The repertoire holds some 590,000 distinct CDR3 sequences, with over 9.5% as singletons. This specimen was PBMCs from the stem cell graft donor, taken from the stem cell graft. These receptors all stem from a human donor who donated a stem cell graft to a child with acute myeloid leukemia. Each CDR3 is given with its conserved first and last residue. A row's size may be missing; if present it is once, few, many or a size class.

v_call	j_call	clone_size	cdr3_aa
TRBV29-1	TRBJ1-4	many	CSVVGQFNEKLFF
TRBV4-3	TRBJ1-1	few	CASSQDRGIEAFF
TRBV27	TRBJ1-1	.	CASSLYLGTGAVGTEAFF
TRBV6-5	TRBJ2-7	few	CASSFPGQGPPEQYF
TRBV3-1	TRBJ2-7	.	CATGSISYEQYF
TRBV7-2	TRBJ2-1	.	CASSLALAGVPFF
TRBV2	TRBJ2-5	.	CASSEVRGQETQYF
TRBV6-1	TRBJ2-3	.	CASTQGTGDTKYF
TRBV20-1	TRBJ1-6	few	CSARVDGTGNSPLHF
TRBV4-3	TRBJ1-2	.	CASSHELGQSLGYTF
TRBV20-1	TRBJ2-7	few	CSHWRDRFYEQYF
TRBV20-1	TRBJ2-7	few	CSAEAPASYEQYF
TRBV20-1	TRBJ2-7	.	CSASAGGGDEQYF
TRBV20-1	TRBJ2-7	.	CSARTDAEQYF
TRBV5-1	TRBJ1-1	.	CASSREDRGMNTEAFF